The 20 T cell receptor beta chains presented below share a single source sample, sequenced in a study of blood T cells in healthy people across ages. Then a second PCR, running about 6 to 11 cycles, was carried out with a sample-barcoded 5' primer and a J-beta primer mix. TCRdb re-analysed the 5' RACE reads in MiXCR, keeping a single row per CDR3 protein. The sample contains 1.5 million to 2 million distinct CDR3 sequences, roughly two fifths of which appear only once. The specimen sequenced was blood. Receptor source: a human donor in good health.

This clonotype was seen a few times. This chain links TRBV29-1 with TRBJ1-4; 7 bases map to TRBD1. Germline CDR1 is SQVTM and CDR2 is ANQGSEA. This CDR3 has 14 residues. The J segment lost 8 bases and the V segment lost 6 bases, leaving 12 bases of the junction unmatched. The CDR3 protein is CSVIRTGLEEKLFF. DNA for the CDR3: TGCAGCGTGATACGGACAGGATTAGAGGAAAAACTGTTTTTT.

V and J are TRBV5-6 and TRBJ2-4; D may be TRBD1 (5 bases). The J call may not be correct, given that the DNA end is closer to TRBJ2-7. This CDR3 spans 16 amino acids. Germline V lookup: CDR1 SGHDT, CDR2 YYEEEE. In DNA, the CDR3 is TGTGCCAGCAGCTTGTTGACAGCGCGATCAACCTACGAGCAGTACTTC. It is translated as CASSLLTARSTYEQYF.

This chain joins TRBV29-1 and TRBJ2-4; 8 nucleotides align to TRBD2. The CDR3 is 17 residues long. J lost 3 bases, V lost 0 bases, and 10 bases had no gene match. The germline gives CDR1 SQVTM, CDR2 ANQGSEA. The CDR3: CSVEDSGAAGDKNIQYF. The DNA for the CDR3 is TGCAGCGTTGAAGATAGCGGGGCCGCCGGGGACAAAAACATTCAGTACTTC.

The chain joins TRBV5-6 to TRBJ1-2; D not certain. Germline V gives CDR1 SGHDT, CDR2 YYEEEE. This CDR3 comprises 12 residues. Trimming pared 1 base from V and 5 bases from J, leaving 6 bases between. The CDR3 nucleotides are TGTGCCAGCAGCTTGACCCAATATGGCTACACCTTC. Amino acid sequence: CASSLTQYGYTF.

V is TRBV4-1 and J is TRBJ1-3; D remains unclear. The germline V gene encodes CDR1 MGHRA and CDR2 YSYEKL. The CDR3 has 17 residues. V was trimmed by 5 bases and J by 0 bases, leaving 17 bases between them. CDR3 amino acids: CASSSHLAPNSGNTIYF. Written as DNA, the CDR3 is TGCGCCAGCAGCTCCCACCTGGCACCCAACTCTGGAAACACCATATATTTT.

Only a few counts were recorded for this clonotype. This chain joins TRBV7-9 and TRBJ1-1; D is undetermined. Germline-derived CDR1 and CDR2 are SEHNR and FQNEAQ (reference sequence). The CDR3 runs 11 residues. V was cut by 8 bases and J by 6 bases, with 10 bases left in between. Here the CDR3 reads CASGAGAEAFF. The CDR3 nucleotides read TGTGCCAGCGGAGCTGGGGCTGAAGCTTTCTTT. Supplemented by reference TRBV7-9 and TRBJ1-1, the full variable domain reads DTGVSQNPRHKITKRGQNVTFRCDPISEHNRLYWYRQTLGQGPEFLTYFQNEAQLEKSRLLSDRFSAERPKGSFSTLEIQRTEQGDSAMYLCASGAGAEAFFGQGTRLTVV.

The gene calls are TRBV7-8 and TRBJ2-1; D might be TRBD2 (5 bases). Germline assignment: CDR1 SGHVS and CDR2 FQNEAQ. The CDR3 has 14 amino acids. Trimming took off 6 bases at V and 13 bases at J, with 22 bases between the two ends. CDR3 sequence: CASSYQPGSLEQFF. The CDR3 bases are TGTGCCAGCAGTTATCAACCGGGATCTCTCGAACAGTTCTTC.

A note on this clonotype: One end of the junction fails to match germline, which may point to a read error. V is TRBV5-1 and J is TRBJ2-1, with 11 positions matching TRBD2. The CDR3 has 16 residues. The V gene's germline CDR1 is SGHRS and CDR2 YFSETQ. CDR3 sequence (DNA): TGCGCCAGCAGCTTCCTTAGCGGGGGGGTTGACAATGAACAGTTCTTC. Protein: CASSFLSGGVDNEQFF. The variable domain in full, completed from reference TRBV5-1 and TRBJ2-1, reads KAGVTQTPRYLIKTRGQQVTLSCSPISGHRSVSWYQQTPGQGLQFLFEYFSETQRNKGNFPGRFSGRQFSNSRSEMNVSTLELGDSALYLCASSFLSGGVDNEQFFGPGTRLTVL.

This clonotype showed up many times. This chain uses TRBV6-2 or TRBV6-3 with TRBJ2-1; TRBD2 agrees at 9 bases. This CDR3 has 15 amino acids. Losses at the gene ends were 0 bases for V and 8 bases for J; bases not matched to a gene: 5. Germline CDR1 reads MNHEY; CDR2 reads SVGEGT. CDR3 in DNA: TGTGCCAGCAGTTACTCGGCGGGGGGGCCGGATGAGCAGTTCTTC. Amino acids: CASSYSAGGPDEQFF.

V is TRBV6-6 and J is TRBJ1-2; D might be TRBD1 (5 bases). The CDR3 totals 16 residues. Trimming cost V 5 bases and J 0 bases, with 16 bases left between them. The germline V gene encodes CDR1 MNHNY and CDR2 SVGAGI (reference sequence). CDR3 loop: CASSPRPGVANYGYTF. DNA of the CDR3: TGTGCCAGCAGTCCGAGACCGGGGGTAGCTAACTATGGCTACACCTTC.

The chain recombines TRBV5-1 with TRBJ2-5; D gene uncertain. CDR3 size: 13 residues. The germline V gene has CDR1 SGHRS and CDR2 YFSETQ. The V and J ends lost 5 bases and 11 bases respectively, with 19 bases between them. CDR3 sequence: CASRYTPKQEQYF. CDR3 nucleotide sequence: TGCGCCAGCAGATATACTCCTAAGCAGGAGCAGTACTTC. The variable domain in full, with the rest retrieved from reference TRBV5-1 and TRBJ2-5, is KAGVTQTPRYLIKTRGQQVTLSCSPISGHRSVSWYQQTPGQGLQFLFEYFSETQRNKGNFPGRFSGRQFSNSRSEMNVSTLELGDSALYLCASRYTPKQEQYFGPGTRLLVL.

V is TRBV11-2 and J is TRBJ2-7; no firm D call. CDR1 and CDR2 (germline): SGHAT, FQNNGV. V lost 7 bases and J lost 6, with 16 bases in between. The CDR3 has 13 amino acids. The CDR3 here is CASTVRMLGEQYF. CDR3 in DNA: TGTGCCAGCACCGTAAGGATGCTCGGCGAGCAGTACTTC.

Only a few counts were recorded for this clonotype. The V call is TRBV15, the J call TRBJ2-1; TRBD1 matches 7 bases. The CDR3 contains 17 residues. The V gene end was trimmed by 4 bases and the J gene end by 7 bases; junction bases not matched to a gene: 16. Germline values: CDR1 LNHNV, CDR2 YYDKDF (reference sequence). The CDR3 nucleotides are TGTGCCACCAGCAATGTGGGACGGGACAGAGTTCGGAATGAGCAGTTCTTC. Translated, it gives CATSNVGRDRVRNEQFF.

The J gene is TRBJ1-2, the V gene TRBV21-1. TRBV21-1 constitutes a pseudogene. The CDR3 totals 12 residues. In DNA, the CDR3 is TGTGCCAGCAGCCGACACCTAGATGGCTACACCTTC. Its protein is CASSRHLDGYTF.

As for this clonotype: The junction departs from the called germline gene at one end, perhaps through a read error. The rearrangement joins TRBV7-3 to TRBJ2-5, with D maybe TRBD2 (6 bases). This CDR3 is 15 amino acids long. The germline CDR1 and CDR2 sequences are SGHTA and FQGTGA. DNA for the CDR3: TGTACCAGCAGCCCACAGGCGGGACGCCAAGAGACCCAGTACTTC. The encoded protein is CTSSPQAGRQETQYF.

The rearrangement links TRBV5-1 to TRBJ1-1; TRBD1 matches at 9 bases. The V gene end was trimmed by 0 bases and the J gene end by 7 bases; junction bases not matched to a gene: 4. The CDR3 has 14 residues. The germline gives CDR1 SGHRS, CDR2 YFSETQ. CDR3 residues: CASSLETGGVEAFF. CDR3 nucleotide sequence: TGCGCCAGCAGCTTGGAGACAGGGGGAGTTGAAGCTTTCTTT.

This clonotype was seen more than once but under ten times. The chain is built from TRBV28 and TRBJ1-2; a weak D match, TRBD1 (5 bases). Trimming stripped 8 bases from V and 4 bases from J, with 20 bases between. Germline-derived CDR1 and CDR2 are MDHEN and SYDVKM. The CDR3 contains 15 residues. The CDR3 DNA reads as TGTGCCAGCTCCCCATTACTCCGGGGGGGCTATGGCTACACCTTC. This gives the protein CASSPLLRGGYGYTF.

In this sample, this clonotype turned up a few times. The chain employs TRBV24-1 and TRBJ2-5; D not certain. From germline, CDR1 is KGHDR and CDR2 SFDVKD. Deletions cut 0 bases from V and 3 bases from J, with 10 bases between. The CDR3 contains 15 residues. CDR3 sequence reads: CATSDLGVPKETQYF. DNA of the CDR3: TGTGCCACCAGTGATTTGGGGGTCCCCAAAGAGACCCAGTACTTC.

In this sample, this clonotype turned up a few times. The V and J genes are TRBV15 and TRBJ2-3, with D possibly matching TRBD2 (7 bases). V dropped 8 bases and J dropped 4 bases, with 19 bases sitting between them. The CDR3 runs to 15 residues. CDR1 is LNHNV and CDR2 is YYDKDF in the germline V gene (reference sequence). CDR3 sequence reads: CATSSGGQRADTQYF. In DNA, the CDR3 is TGTGCCACCTCCTCGGGGGGCCAGCGGGCAGATACGCAGTATTTT.

J is TRBJ2-1 and V is TRBV29-1; 8 positions match TRBD1. The assigned J gene may be wrong: the sequence end matches TRBJ2-7 better. Germline CDR1 SQVTM, CDR2 ANQGSEA. There are 14 residues in the CDR3. The CDR3 sequence: CSADRALSYNEQYF. The CDR3 DNA sequence: TGCAGCGCGGACAGGGCGTTATCCTACAATGAGCAGTACTTC.